The 23 T cell receptor beta chains reported below all come from one sample, sequenced in a study of early T cells in non-severe SARS-CoV-2 infection. TCRdb reprocessed the 5' RACE reads via MiXCR and lists one record per CDR3 protein. Here the sample spans 35,000 to 45,000 distinct CDR3 sequences, less than 6.5% being singletons. The sample was whole blood, taken at baseline. The origin of the receptors is an adult who was a healthcare worker with PCR-confirmed SARS-CoV-2 infection or an uninfected control (not recorded which).

The chain links TRBV3-1 to TRBJ1-6; 9 nucleotides line up with TRBD1. CDR3 length: 15 amino acids. V shed 8 bases, J shed 7 bases, and the junction held 9 bases outside the gene matches. The germline V gene has CDR1 LGHDT and CDR2 YNNKEL (reference sequence). The CDR3 is CASSRDRETNSPLHF. CDR3 in DNA: TGTGCCAGCTCCCGGGACAGGGAGACAAATTCACCCCTCCACTTT.

There are many counts of this clonotype. The chain employs TRBV7-2 and TRBJ2-1; the match to TRBD2 covers 9 bases. Unmatched junction bases numbered 6, after V lost 5 bases and J lost 10 bases. The CDR3 sequence is 13 residues long. Germline CDR1 is SGHTA and CDR2 is FQGNSA. CDR3 sequence reads: CASSTQLAGEQFF. The CDR3, as DNA: TGTGCCAGCAGCACACAGCTAGCGGGGGAGCAGTTCTTC. Supplemented by reference TRBV7-2 and TRBJ2-1, the full variable domain reads GAGVSQSPSNKVTEKGKDVELRCDPISGHTALYWYRQSLGQGLEFLIYFQGNSAPDKSGLPSDRFSAERTGGSVSTLTIQRTQQEDSAVYLCASSTQLAGEQFFGPGTRLTVL.

This clonotype has just a few counts. V is TRBV6-5 and J is TRBJ2-7; maybe TRBD2 (7 bases). Trimming cost V 10 bases and J 5 bases, with 12 bases left between them. CDR1 MNHEY and CDR2 SVGAGI come from the germline V gene. This CDR3 is 11 amino acids long. The CDR3 region has the DNA TGTGCCACCTCGGGGGGCCACGAGCAGTACTTC. This sequence encodes CATSGGHEQYF.

This clonotype was seen only a few times. The chain carries TRBV7-2 and TRBJ1-6; perhaps TRBD1 as D (6 bases). Deletions cut 7 bases from V and 6 bases from J, with 13 bases between. Germline V gene data show CDR1 as SGHTA and CDR2 as FQGNSA. The CDR3 has 14 amino acids. The CDR3 DNA reads as TGTGCCAGCAACACCAGGGGTAGTAATTCACCCCTCCACTTT. This encodes CASNTRGSNSPLHF.

This clonotype was detected only a few times. The CDR3 region has the DNA TGTGCCAGCAGCCGAGGGAACACTGAAGCTTTCTTT. Translation gives CASSRGNTEAFF. The V call is TRBV3-1, the J call TRBJ1-1; no definite D call. The V end lost 4 bases, the J end lost 1 base, and 4 bases lay between the germline ends. The CDR3 runs to 12 residues. The V gene's germline CDR1 is LGHDT and CDR2 YNNKEL (reference sequence). Full variable domain (outside the CDR3, taken from reference TRBV3-1 and TRBJ1-1): DTAVSQTPKYLVTQMGNDKSIKCEQNLGHDTMYWYKQDSKKFLKIMFSYNNKELIINETVPNRFSPKSPDKAHLNLHINSLELGDSAVYFCASSRGNTEAFFGQGTRLTVV.

The gene calls are TRBV10-3 and TRBJ1-5, with 8 positions matching TRBD1. The CDR3 sequence is 13 residues long. The V gene end was trimmed by 11 bases and the J gene end by 4 bases; junction bases not matched to a gene: 7. Germline V gene lookup returns CDR1 ENHRY and CDR2 SYGVKD. The CDR3 DNA follows: TGTGCCGCGCAGGGGGCAGGGAATCAGCCCCAGCATTTT. Its translation is CAAQGAGNQPQHF.

This clonotype occurred many times. The V and J genes are TRBV20-1 and TRBJ2-7; 9 nucleotides agree with TRBD1. V was pared by 6 bases and J by 3 bases, with 6 bases of the junction left unmatched. Germline V lookup: CDR1 DFQATT, CDR2 SNEGSKA (reference sequence). This CDR3 is 13 amino acids long. The CDR3 is CSAAGTGLYEQYF. In DNA, the CDR3 is TGCAGTGCCGCCGGGACAGGGCTCTACGAGCAGTACTTC.

This clonotype was seen ten or more times. The CDR3 DNA sequence: TGTGCCAGCAGCGCGGGGCCGAGCTCCTACAATGAGCAGTTCTTC. Translated: CASSAGPSSYNEQFF. The V gene is TRBV6-5, the J gene TRBJ2-1, with D possibly TRBD2 on 6 matching bases. Germline V gene sequence: CDR1 MNHEY, CDR2 SVGAGI. This CDR3 comprises 15 residues. The V and J ends lost 6 bases and 0 bases respectively, with 12 bases between them.

This clonotype was detected ten times or more. J is TRBJ1-3 and V is TRBV3-1; unclear D gene. The CDR3 sequence is 13 residues long. Trimming left V 4 bases short and J 6 bases short, with 10 bases between. Germline CDR1 LGHDT, CDR2 YNNKEL (reference sequence). The CDR3 DNA reads as TGTGCCAGCAGCCGAAACGGGGAAAACACCATATATTTT. Residues: CASSRNGENTIYF.

The gene calls are TRBV12-3 or TRBV12-4 and TRBJ2-3; tentatively, D is TRBD2 (6 bases). V was pared by 1 base and J by 3 bases, with 17 bases between. This CDR3 spans 17 amino acids. For the CDR3, the DNA is TGTGCCAGCAGTTTAGTGGGGGGATCGCTGAGGACAGATACGCAGTATTTT. It codes for CASSLVGGSLRTDTQYF.

This clonotype was detected ten times or more. The chain carries TRBV27 and TRBJ2-6; D might be TRBD2 (5 bases). Trimming left V 3 bases short and J 3 bases short, with 9 bases between. Germline V gene data show CDR1 as MNHEY and CDR2 as SMNVEV (reference sequence). This CDR3 has 15 residues. The CDR3, as DNA: TGTGCCAGCAGTTTGCAAGGGAGTGGGGCCAACGTCCTGACTTTC. Encoded protein: CASSLQGSGANVLTF.

In its sample, this clonotype was seen many times. The chain employs TRBV9 and TRBJ2-5; TRBD2 agrees at 7 bases. The germline V gene encodes CDR1 SGDLS and CDR2 YYNGEE. This CDR3 contains 14 residues. Trimming removed 1 base from V and 5 bases from J; junction bases left unmatched: 5. CDR3 nucleotide sequence: TGTGCCAGCAGCGTATCCGGGGGGAGTGAGACCCAGTACTTC. This encodes CASSVSGGSETQYF.

This clonotype has a count of ten or more. The chain is built from TRBV12-3 or TRBV12-4 and TRBJ1-5; 9 bases map to TRBD1. V lost 6 bases to trimming and J lost 5 bases; unmatched junction nucleotides: 5. The CDR3 runs to 14 residues. CDR3 in DNA: TGTGCCAGCAGGGAACAGGGGGCACATCAGCCCCAGCATTTT. It yields the protein CASREQGAHQPQHF.

This clonotype was seen only a few times. This sequence joins TRBV27 and TRBJ1-1, with D perhaps TRBD1 (6 bases). Per germline, CDR1 MNHEY and CDR2 SMNVEV (reference sequence). This CDR3 contains 16 residues. Trimming removed 5 bases from V and 4 bases from J, with 20 bases in between. DNA for the CDR3: TGTGCCAGCAGTCCCCGGGACATTAGTACCTCCACTGAAGCTTTCTTT. It is translated as CASSPRDISTSTEAFF.

This clonotype was detected ten times or more. This sequence joins TRBV9 and TRBJ1-6; TRBD1 is a possible D gene (5 bases). Germline CDR1 reads SGDLS; CDR2 reads YYNGEE. V was clipped by 0 bases and J by 8 bases, with 6 bases between them. CDR3 length equals 13 residues. The CDR3 DNA follows: TGTGCCAGCAGCGTAGTGGGGGATTCACCCCTCCACTTT. It is translated as CASSVVGDSPLHF.

Regarding this clonotype: One end of the junction is discordant with germline, which a read error may explain. V gene TRBV18 combines with J gene TRBJ2-1; 10 bases agree with TRBD2. The CDR3 is 17 residues long. Germline loops: CDR1 KGHSH, CDR2 LQKENI. CDR3 protein: CVSSITSGETSYNEQFF. In nucleotides, the CDR3 is TGTGTCAGCTCAATTACTAGCGGGGAAACCTCCTACAATGAGCAGTTCTTC. Looking up the rest from reference TRBV18 and TRBJ2-1 gives the full variable domain: NAGVMQNPRHLVRRRGQEARLRCSPMKGHSHVYWYRQLPEEGLKFMVYLQKENIIDESGMPKERFSAEFPKEGPSILRIQQVVRGDSAAYFCVSSITSGETSYNEQFFGPGTRLTVL.

This clonotype occurred a few times. V gene TRBV7-9 combines with J gene TRBJ2-7, with D tentatively TRBD2 (6 bases). The CDR3 is 14 residues long. The V end lost 4 bases, the J end lost 1 base, and 11 bases lay between the germline ends. Looked up from germline, CDR1 is SEHNR and CDR2 is FQNEAQ (reference sequence). The CDR3 sequence is CASSYGTDSYEQYF. CDR3 nucleotides: TGTGCCAGCAGCTACGGGACTGATTCCTACGAGCAGTACTTC.

This clonotype was counted at least ten times. V gene TRBV7-9 combines with J gene TRBJ1-4, with D uncertain. V was shortened by 5 bases and J by 0 bases, with 10 bases between the two germline ends. CDR1 is SEHNR, CDR2 FQNEAQ, per germline (reference sequence). The CDR3 is made up of 15 amino acids. The CDR3 loop reads CASSPHSATNEKLFF. Written as DNA, the CDR3 is TGTGCCAGCAGCCCCCACAGTGCAACTAATGAAAAACTGTTTTTT.

This clonotype was seen many times. This chain joins TRBV12-3 or TRBV12-4 and TRBJ2-7, with TRBD2 matching over 8 bases. Trimming took 2 bases from V and 6 from J; bases not matched to a gene: 3. The CDR3 has 13 residues. This CDR3 is CASSLKRGPEQYF. CDR3 nucleotide sequence: TGTGCCAGCAGTTTAAAGCGGGGGCCCGAGCAGTACTTC.

There are many counts of this clonotype. This chain uses TRBV9 with TRBJ1-5; D remains unclear. Trimming cost V 3 bases and J 2 bases, with 6 bases left between them. The germline V gene encodes CDR1 SGDLS and CDR2 YYNGEE. This CDR3 has 13 residues. CDR3 nucleotides: TGTGCCAGCAGCGCTCAGGGCAATCAGCCCCAGCATTTT. Translation: CASSAQGNQPQHF.

This clonotype is classed as medium-sized. V gene TRBV13 combines with J gene TRBJ2-2, with a possible D match to TRBD1 (5 bases). The V gene's germline CDR1 is PRHDT and CDR2 FYEKMQ (reference sequence). Trimming left V 5 bases short and J 6 bases short, with 13 bases between. The CDR3 has 14 residues. In nucleotides, the CDR3 is TGTGCCAGCAGCGACGACAGTTCGGCCGGGGAGCTGTTTTTT. Residues: CASSDDSSAGELFF.

This clonotype was recorded at least ten times. The CDR3 reads CASRRDSNYEQYF. CDR3 bases: TGTGCCAGCAGACGGGACAGTAACTACGAGCAGTACTTC. This chain connects TRBV5-5 to TRBJ2-7, with TRBD1 matching 7 bases. V trimming: 5 bases; J trimming: 3 bases; junction bases outside the gene matches: 5. CDR3 length: 13 amino acids. The germline CDR1 and CDR2 sequences are SGHKS and YYEKEE (reference sequence).

This clonotype came up many times. J is TRBJ2-1 and V is TRBV7-8; 9 bases map to TRBD2. This CDR3 comprises 15 residues. The germline V gene has CDR1 SGHVS and CDR2 FQNEAQ. V was clipped by 0 bases and J by 5 bases; unmatched bases: 2. CDR3 sequence reads: CASSLAIAGDNEQFF. Written as DNA, the CDR3 is TGTGCCAGCAGCTTAGCTATAGCGGGGGACAATGAGCAGTTCTTC.